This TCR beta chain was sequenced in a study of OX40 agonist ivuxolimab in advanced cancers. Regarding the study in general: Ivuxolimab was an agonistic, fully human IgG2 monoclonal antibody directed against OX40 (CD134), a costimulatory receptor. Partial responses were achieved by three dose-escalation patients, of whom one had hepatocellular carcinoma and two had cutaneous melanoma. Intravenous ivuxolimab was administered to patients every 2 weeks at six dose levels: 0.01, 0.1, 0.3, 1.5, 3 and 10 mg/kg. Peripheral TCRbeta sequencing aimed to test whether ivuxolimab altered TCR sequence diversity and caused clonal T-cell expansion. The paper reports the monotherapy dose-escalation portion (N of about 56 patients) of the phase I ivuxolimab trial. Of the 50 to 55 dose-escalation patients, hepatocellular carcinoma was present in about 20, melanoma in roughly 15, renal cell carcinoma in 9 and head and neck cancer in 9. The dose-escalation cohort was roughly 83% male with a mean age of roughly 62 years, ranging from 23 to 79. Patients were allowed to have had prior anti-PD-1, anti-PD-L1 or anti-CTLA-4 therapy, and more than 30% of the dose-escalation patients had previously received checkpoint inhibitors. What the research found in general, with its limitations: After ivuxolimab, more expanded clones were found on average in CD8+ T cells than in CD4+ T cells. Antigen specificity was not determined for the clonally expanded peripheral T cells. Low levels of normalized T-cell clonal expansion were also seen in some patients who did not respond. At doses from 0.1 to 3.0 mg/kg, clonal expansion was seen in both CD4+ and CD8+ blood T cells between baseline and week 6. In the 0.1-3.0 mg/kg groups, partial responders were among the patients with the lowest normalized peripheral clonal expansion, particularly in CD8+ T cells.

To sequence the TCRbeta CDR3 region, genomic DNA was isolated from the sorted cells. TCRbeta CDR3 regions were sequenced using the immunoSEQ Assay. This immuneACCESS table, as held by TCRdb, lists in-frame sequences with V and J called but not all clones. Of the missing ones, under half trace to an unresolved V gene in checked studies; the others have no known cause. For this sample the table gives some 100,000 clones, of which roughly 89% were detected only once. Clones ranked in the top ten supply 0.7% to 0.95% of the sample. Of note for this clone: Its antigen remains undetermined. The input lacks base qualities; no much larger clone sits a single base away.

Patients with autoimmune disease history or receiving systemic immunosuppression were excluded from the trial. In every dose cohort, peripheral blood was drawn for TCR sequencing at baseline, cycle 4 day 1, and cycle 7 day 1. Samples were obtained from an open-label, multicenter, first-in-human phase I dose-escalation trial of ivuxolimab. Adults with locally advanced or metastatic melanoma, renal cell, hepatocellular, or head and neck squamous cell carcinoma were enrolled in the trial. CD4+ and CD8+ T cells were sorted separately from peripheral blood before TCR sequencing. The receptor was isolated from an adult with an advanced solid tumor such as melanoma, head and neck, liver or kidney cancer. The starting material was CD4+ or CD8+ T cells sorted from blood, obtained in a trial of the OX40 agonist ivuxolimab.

The nucleotide sequence reads as follows: TGCGCCAGCAGTCCACGGGCGGGGGGAACCGGGGAGCTGTTTTTT. The resulting protein is CASSPRAGGTGELFF. The chain links TRBV23-1 with TRBJ2-2; a stretch of 8 junction bases matches TRBD2. TRBV23-1 is filed as an ORF, its function uncertain. V has 4 bases trimmed and J has 5 bases trimmed; junction bases matching no gene number 6. From the cysteine up to the phenylalanine, the CDR3 has a length of 15 residues. The kept DNA is CDR3 alone, 45 bases in frame from the first base.